This T cell receptor (beta chain) appears in the sequencing data of a study of blood T cell repertoires in COVID-19. For the study at large: T cells, B-cell-depleted T cells, or PBMCs provided the cDNA or gDNA that served as material.

In the authors' workflow: By means of reference gene primer amplification, nucleated cell counts were estimated. Measured with immunoSEQ multiplex PCR; TCRdb has only the in-frame clones, and not every one. Clone size and the V and J calls come from that table; the DNA yielded D and trimming. The sample consists of around 250,000 clones, 80% to 90% of them appearing once. CDR1 is MDHEN and CDR2 is SYDVKM in the germline V gene. V lost 3 bases and J 1 base, leaving 12 bases between the germline ends. CDR3 length equals 15 residues. Ages ranged from about 18 to 89 years, with residence in more than 20 US areas.

The clonotype was recovered from a woman aged 45-60 years who had recovered from COVID-19. The chain uses TRBV28 and TRBJ1-1, with D possibly matching TRBD1 (5 bases). The sequencing input was PBMCs or T cells enriched from blood (not recorded which). CDR3 protein: CASSFRRQPNTEAFF. For the CDR3, the DNA is TGTGCCAGCAGTTTTAGAAGACAGCCGAACACTGAAGCTTTCTTT.